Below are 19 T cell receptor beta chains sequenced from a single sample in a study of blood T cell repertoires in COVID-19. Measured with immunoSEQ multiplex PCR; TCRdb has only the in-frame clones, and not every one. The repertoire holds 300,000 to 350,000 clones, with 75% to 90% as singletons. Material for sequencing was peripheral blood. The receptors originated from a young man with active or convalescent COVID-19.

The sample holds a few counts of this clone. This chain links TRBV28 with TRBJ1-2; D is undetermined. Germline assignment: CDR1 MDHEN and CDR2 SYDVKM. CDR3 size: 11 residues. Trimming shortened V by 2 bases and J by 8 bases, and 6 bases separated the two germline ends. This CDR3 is CASSLELGYTF. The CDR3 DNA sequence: TGTGCCAGCAGTTTAGAGCTCGGCTACACCTTC.

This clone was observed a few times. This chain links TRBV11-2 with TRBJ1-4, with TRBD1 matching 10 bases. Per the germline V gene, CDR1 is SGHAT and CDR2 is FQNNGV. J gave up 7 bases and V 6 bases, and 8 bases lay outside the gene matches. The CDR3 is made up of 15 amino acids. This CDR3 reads CASRDRDRGGEKLFF. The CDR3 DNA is TGTGCCAGCAGGGACCGGGACAGGGGAGGTGAAAAACTGTTTTTT.

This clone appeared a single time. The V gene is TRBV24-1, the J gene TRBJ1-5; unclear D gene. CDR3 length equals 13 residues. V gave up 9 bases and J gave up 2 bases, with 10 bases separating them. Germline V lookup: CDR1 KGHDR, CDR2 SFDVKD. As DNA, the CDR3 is TGTGCCACCTCCCCGTCTGGCAATCAGCCCCAGCATTTT. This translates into CATSPSGNQPQHF.

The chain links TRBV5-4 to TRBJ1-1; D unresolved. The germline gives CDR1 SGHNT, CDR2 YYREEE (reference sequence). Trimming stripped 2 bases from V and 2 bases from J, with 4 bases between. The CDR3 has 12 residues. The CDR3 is CASSFVNTEAFF. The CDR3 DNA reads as TGTGCCAGCAGCTTCGTAAACACTGAAGCTTTCTTT.

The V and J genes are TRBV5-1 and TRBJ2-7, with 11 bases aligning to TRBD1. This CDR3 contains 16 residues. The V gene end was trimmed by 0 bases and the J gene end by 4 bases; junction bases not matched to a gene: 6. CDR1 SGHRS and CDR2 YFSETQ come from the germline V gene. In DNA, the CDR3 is TGCGCCAGCAGCTTGGTCCCCGGGACAGGGGGATACGAGCAGTACTTC. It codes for CASSLVPGTGGYEQYF.

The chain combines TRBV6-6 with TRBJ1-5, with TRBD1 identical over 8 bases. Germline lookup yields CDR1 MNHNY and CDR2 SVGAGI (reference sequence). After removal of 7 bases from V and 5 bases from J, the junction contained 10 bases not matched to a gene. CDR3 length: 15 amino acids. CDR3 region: CASTQQGGRDQPQHF. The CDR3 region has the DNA TGTGCCAGCACCCAACAGGGGGGGAGGGATCAGCCCCAGCATTTT.

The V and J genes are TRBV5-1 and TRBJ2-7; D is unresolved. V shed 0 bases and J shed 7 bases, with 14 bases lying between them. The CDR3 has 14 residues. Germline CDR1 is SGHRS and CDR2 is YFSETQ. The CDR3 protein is CASSLDGSLSEQYF. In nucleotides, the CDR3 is TGCGCCAGCAGCTTGGATGGTAGCCTTTCAGAGCAGTACTTC.

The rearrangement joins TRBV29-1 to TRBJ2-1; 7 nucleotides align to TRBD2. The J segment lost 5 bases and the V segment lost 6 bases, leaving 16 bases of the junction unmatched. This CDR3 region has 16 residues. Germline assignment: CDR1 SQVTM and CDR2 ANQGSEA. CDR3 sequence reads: CSVTWREAGIHNEQFF. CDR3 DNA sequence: TGCAGCGTGACGTGGAGGGAAGCGGGAATCCACAATGAGCAGTTCTTC.

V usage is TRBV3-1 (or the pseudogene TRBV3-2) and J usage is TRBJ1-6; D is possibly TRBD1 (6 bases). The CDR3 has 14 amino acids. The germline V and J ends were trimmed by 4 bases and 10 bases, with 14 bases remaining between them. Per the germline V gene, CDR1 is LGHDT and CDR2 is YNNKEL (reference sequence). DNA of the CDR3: TGTGCCAGCAGCCCTCAGGGGAGGGGATCACCCCTCCACTTT. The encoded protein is CASSPQGRGSPLHF.

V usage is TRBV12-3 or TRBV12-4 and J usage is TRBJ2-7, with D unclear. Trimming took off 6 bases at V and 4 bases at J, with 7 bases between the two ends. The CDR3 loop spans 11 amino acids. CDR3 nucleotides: TGTGCCAGCAGCCCCCGTTACGAGCAGTACTTC. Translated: CASSPRYEQYF.

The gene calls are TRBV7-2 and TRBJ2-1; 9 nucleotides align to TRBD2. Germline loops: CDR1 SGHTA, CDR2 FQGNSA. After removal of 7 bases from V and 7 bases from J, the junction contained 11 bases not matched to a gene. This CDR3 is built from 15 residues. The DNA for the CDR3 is TGTGCCAGCATCCGCTCGGGCGGGGGGGGAAATGAGCAGTTCTTC. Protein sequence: CASIRSGGGGNEQFF.

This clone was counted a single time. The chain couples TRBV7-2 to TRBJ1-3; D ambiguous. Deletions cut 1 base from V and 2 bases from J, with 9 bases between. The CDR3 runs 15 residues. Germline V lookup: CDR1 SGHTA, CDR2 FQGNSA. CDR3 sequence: CASSLGRGTGNTIYF. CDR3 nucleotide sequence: TGTGCCAGCAGCTTAGGTCGAGGGACTGGAAACACCATATATTTT.

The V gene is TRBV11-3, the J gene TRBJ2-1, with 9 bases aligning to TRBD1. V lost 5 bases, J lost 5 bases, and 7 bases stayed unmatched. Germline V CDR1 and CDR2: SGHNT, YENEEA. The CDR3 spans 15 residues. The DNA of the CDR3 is TGTGCCAGCAGCCCAGGGACAGGGTACCACAATGAGCAGTTCTTC. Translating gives CASSPGTGYHNEQFF.

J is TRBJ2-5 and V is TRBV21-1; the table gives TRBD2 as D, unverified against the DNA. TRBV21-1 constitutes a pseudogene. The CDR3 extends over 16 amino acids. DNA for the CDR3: TGTGCCAGCAGCAAACACGGGACTAGCGTTTTAGAGACCCAGTACTTC. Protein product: CASSKHGTSVLETQYF.

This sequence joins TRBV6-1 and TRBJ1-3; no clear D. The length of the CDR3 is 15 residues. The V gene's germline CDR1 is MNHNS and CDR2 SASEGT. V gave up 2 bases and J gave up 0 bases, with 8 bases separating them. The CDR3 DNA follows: TGTGCCAGCAGTGAATCGGAGGGCTCTGGAAACACCATATATTTT. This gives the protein CASSESEGSGNTIYF.

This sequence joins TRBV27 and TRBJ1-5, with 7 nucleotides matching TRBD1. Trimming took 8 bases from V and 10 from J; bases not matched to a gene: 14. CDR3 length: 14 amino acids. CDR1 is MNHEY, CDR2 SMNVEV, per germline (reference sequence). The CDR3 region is CASGGTAESLPQHF. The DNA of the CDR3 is TGTGCCAGCGGTGGGACAGCCGAATCATTACCCCAGCATTTT.

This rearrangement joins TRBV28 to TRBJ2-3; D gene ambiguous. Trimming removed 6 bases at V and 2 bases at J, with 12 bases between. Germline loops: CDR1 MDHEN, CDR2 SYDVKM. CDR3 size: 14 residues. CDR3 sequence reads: CASSTLRYTDTQYF. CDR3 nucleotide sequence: TGTGCCAGCAGCACACTAAGATACACAGATACGCAGTATTTT. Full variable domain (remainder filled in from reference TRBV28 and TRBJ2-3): DVKVTQSSRYLVKRTGEKVFLECVQDMDHENMFWYRQDPGLGLRLIYFSYDVKMKEKGDIPEGYSVSREKKERFSLILESASTNQTSMYLCASSTLRYTDTQYFGPGTRLTVL.

The chain's CDR3 is CASSKDGGNYGYTF. The CDR3 nucleotides read TGTGCCAGCAGTAAAGACGGGGGTAACTATGGCTACACCTTC. This chain connects TRBV7-9 to TRBJ1-2; D may be TRBD1 (5 bases). Trimming pared 6 bases from V and 1 base from J, leaving 12 bases between. Germline CDR1 SEHNR, CDR2 FQNEAQ (reference sequence). The length of the CDR3 is 14 residues.

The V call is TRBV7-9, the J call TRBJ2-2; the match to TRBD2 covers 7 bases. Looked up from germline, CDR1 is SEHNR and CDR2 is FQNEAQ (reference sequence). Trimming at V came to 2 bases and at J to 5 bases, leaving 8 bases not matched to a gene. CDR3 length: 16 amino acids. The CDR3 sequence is CASSLLSSGVTGELFF. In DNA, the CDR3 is TGTGCCAGCAGCTTATTATCTAGCGGTGTAACCGGGGAGCTGTTTTTT.